This T cell receptor (beta chain) was documented in a study of early T cells in non-severe SARS-CoV-2 infection. Study background: Bulk RNA taken from unsorted whole blood was sequenced, leaving chains unpaired.

This clonotype was found many times. Its antigen is still unknown. V gave up 4 bases and J gave up 2 bases; unmatched junction bases: 3. From germline, CDR1 is MNHNS and CDR2 SASEGT. The CDR3 extends over 15 amino acids. Unique molecular identifiers (one per individual cDNA molecule) were attached. MiXCR, applied by TCRdb to the 5' RACE reads, yields one record per CDR3 protein. Of tens of thousands of distinct CDR3 sequences detected, 4.5% to 7.5% appear once; the ten largest clones hold around 3.4%. General study points: Database matching using VDJdb favored anti-spike CD8 responses, with private and CD4 specificities left missing.

The chain couples TRBV6-1 to TRBJ2-1; 9 bases match TRBD2. The sequence derives from an adult who was a healthcare worker with PCR-confirmed SARS-CoV-2 infection or an uninfected control (not recorded which). This specimen consisted of whole blood, obtained at baseline. CDR3 bases: TGTGCCAGCAGTGGATTAGCGGGAGCCTACAATGAGCAGTTCTTC. Protein: CASSGLAGAYNEQFF.